What follows is one TCR beta chain and its context. The age range of participants was 18 to 89 years, with residence in under 25 US areas. The record originates from a study of blood T cell repertoires in COVID-19. About the study: Both acute and convalescent COVID-19 samples were obtained from the United States, Italy and Spain. Sources were T cells, B-cell-depleted T cells, or PBMCs; the material itself was cDNA or gDNA.

Some clones are missing from TCRdb's copy, which holds only in-frame ones; the method was immunoSEQ multiplex PCR. The profile covers roughly 160,000 clones, with around 80% appearing a single time and roughly 13% taken by the ten largest. V lost 0 bases, J lost 3 bases, and 16 bases lay in between. The germline gives CDR1 SGHRS, CDR2 YFSETQ. This CDR3 has 16 residues. The chain combines TRBV5-1 with TRBJ2-7; a possible D gene is TRBD2 (5 bases). This clonotype was sampled from a woman in her fifties or sixties who had recovered from COVID-19. The sequenced sample was PBMCs or T cells enriched from blood (not recorded which). CDR3 DNA: TGCGCCAGCAGCTTGGTCGGACCGCCGGACTTCTACGAGCAGTACTTC. Protein: CASSLVGPPDFYEQYF.